These T cell receptor beta chains were read from a single sample in a study of cytomegalovirus exposure and HLA in healthy donors. This table comes from immunoSEQ multiplex PCR, and its TCRdb copy is limited to in-frame clones, with some not included. Recorded here are just over 150,000 clones; the top ten clones represent about 2.2%. What was sequenced was PBMCs. These receptors all stem from a man aged 30 to 39 in good health and CMV-seronegative. Both conserved end residues are part of each CDR3. A D gene is named only where the DNA matches it firmly.

d_gene	v_gene	j_gene	CDR3aa	CDR3nt
.	TRBV28	TRBJ2-2	CASRPVAGDTGELFF	TGTGCCAGCAGACCCGTGGCGGGTGACACCGGGGAGCTGTTTTTT
.	TRBV18	TRBJ2-1	CASSPVASSNEQFF	TGTGCCAGCTCACCAGTAGCTAGTTCCAATGAGCAGTTCTTC
TRBD1	TRBV20-1	TRBJ1-4	CSARSGQSMFF	TGCAGTGCTAGGTCGGGACAGAGTATGTTTTTT
.	TRBV4-1	TRBJ2-1	CASSHGGVGQFF	TGCGCCAGCAGCCATGGGGGCGTGGGGCAGTTCTTC
.	TRBV5-4	TRBJ2-7	CASSPFLAYEQYF	TGTGCCAGCAGCCCCTTCTTAGCCTACGAGCAGTACTTC
TRBD2	TRBV10-3	TRBJ2-1	CAISPGRASGSNEQFF	TGTGCCATCAGCCCGGGTAGGGCTAGCGGGAGCAATGAGCAGTTCTTC
.	TRBV28	TRBJ1-1	CASSFVRNTEAFF	TGTGCCAGCAGTTTTGTGCGGAACACTGAAGCTTTCTTT
TRBD1	TRBV28	TRBJ1-2	CASNTGARGYTF	TGTGCCAGCAACACAGGGGCAAGGGGCTACACCTTC
TRBD2	TRBV7-2	TRBJ2-5	CASSRDYSQETQYF	TGTGCCAGCAGTCGGGACTACTCCCAAGAGACCCAGTACTTC
TRBD1	TRBV28	TRBJ2-7	CASSLGTDLRKQYF	TGTGCCAGCAGTTTAGGGACAGATCTACGAAAGCAGTACTTC
TRBD2	TRBV11-2	TRBJ2-5	CASSQRMDFAGVTQYF	TGTGCCAGCAGCCAAAGAATGGACTTCGCGGGGGTGACCCAGTACTTC
.	TRBV7-9	TRBJ2-7	CASSANLPSVSYEQYF	TGTGCCAGCAGCGCCAATCTTCCTAGCGTCTCCTACGAGCAGTACTTC
.	TRBV5-6	TRBJ2-1	CASSLEGVSYNEQFF	TGTGCCAGCAGCTTGGAAGGGGTGTCCTACAATGAGCAGTTCTTC
TRBD1	TRBV19	TRBJ1-5	CASSPQGVGQPQHF	TGTGCCAGTAGTCCCCAGGGGGTGGGTCAGCCCCAGCATTTT
.	TRBV6-1	TRBJ1-4	CASSGPGNEKLFF	TGTGCCAGCTCCGGGCCAGGGAATGAAAAACTGTTTTTT
TRBD1	TRBV14	TRBJ2-7	CASSQGPTAGTGPNSYEQYF	TGTGCCAGCAGCCAAGGGCCAACGGCGGGGACAGGGCCAAACTCCTACGAGCAGTACTTC
.	TRBV6-4	TRBJ2-5	CASTTGQRQTQYF	TGTGCCAGCACCACCGGACAGCGTCAGACCCAGTACTTC
.	TRBV27	TRBJ2-7	CASSLSGGGARQYF	TGTGCCAGCAGTTTATCAGGAGGGGGCGCACGTCAATACTTC
TRBD1	TRBV7-9	TRBJ2-1	CASSSPGTGTYNEQFF	TGTGCCAGCAGCTCACCCGGGACAGGGACCTACAATGAGCAGTTCTTC
.	TRBV6-6	TRBJ1-1	CASSHLNYGVFTEAFF	TGTGCCAGCAGCCACCTGAATTACGGGGTATTCACTGAAGCTTTCTTT
TRBD1	TRBV27	TRBJ2-2	CASSSLFDRGGLRELFF	TGTGCCAGCAGTTCCCTCTTCGACAGGGGAGGACTTAGAGAGCTGTTTTTT
TRBD2	TRBV4-2	TRBJ2-7	CASSQDGGVREQYF	TGTGCCAGCAGCCAAGATGGGGGGGTGCGGGAGCAGTACTTC
TRBD1	TRBV6-5	TRBJ1-3	CASSVTGVSGNTIYF	TGTGCCAGCAGCGTAACAGGGGTTTCTGGAAACACCATATATTTT
TRBD2	TRBV6-5	TRBJ2-1	CASSTGTSGYNEQFF	TGTGCCAGCAGTACCGGGACTAGCGGCTACAATGAGCAGTTCTTC
TRBD2	TRBV7-3	TRBJ2-5	CASSLRPAGGQETQYF	TGTGCCAGCAGCTTACGCCCAGCGGGAGGCCAAGAGACCCAGTACTTC
.	TRBV19	TRBJ1-5	CASSMVLGHSSNQPQHF	TGTGCCAGTAGTATGGTCCTAGGACACTCTAGCAATCAGCCCCAGCATTTT